The 7 T cell receptor beta chains below all came from one sample that was sequenced in a study of T cells expressing NK-cell markers. From the 5' RACE reads, TCRdb lists one entry per CDR3 protein and no DNA. The sample includes 550,000 to 600,000 distinct CDR3 sequences. The specimen sequenced was blood T cells: a sorted CD56 or NKG2C T cell subset, CD4+ or CD8+ T cells, or bulk PBMC T cells (not recorded which). The receptors shown here come from a man younger than 30 in good health.

This chain joins TRBV4-1 and TRBJ2-3; TCRdb proposes TRBD2, but this gene call is untestable without DNA. From germline, CDR1 is MGHRA and CDR2 YSYEKL. The length of the CDR3 is 15 residues. This CDR3 is CASSLSGLPPDTQYF.

The chain has TRBV20-1 and TRBJ2-1; TCRdb gives TRBD2 as the D gene, but with no DNA this cannot be confirmed. Looked up from germline, CDR1 is DFQATT and CDR2 is SNEGSKA (reference sequence). The CDR3 consists of 16 residues. CDR3 in amino acids: CSARVTSVGLYNEQFF.

CDR3: CASSPSAQVEYEQYF. The V and J genes are TRBV9 and TRBJ2-7; TCRdb's assignment of TRBD2 cannot be checked, as there is no DNA. CDR1 and CDR2 from the germline V gene are SGDLS and YYNGEE. The CDR3 length is 15 residues.

V and J are TRBV7-2 and TRBJ1-5. The CDR3 totals 12 residues. The germline V gene encodes CDR1 SGHTA and CDR2 FQGNSA. The CDR3 spells CASSPIGGPQHF.

This chain links TRBV5-1 with TRBJ1-3. In germline, CDR1 is SGHRS, CDR2 YFSETQ. This CDR3 has 16 amino acids. The CDR3 is CASSLEGGSSGNTIYF.

This chain connects TRBV12-3 or TRBV12-4 to TRBJ1-6; TCRdb's D call, TRBD1, is unchecked because there is no DNA. This CDR3 comprises 14 residues. The CDR3 spells CASSAGQYNSPLHF.

CDR3 loop: CASSQRGEAPNGDTQYF. J is TRBJ2-3 and V is TRBV4-2; TCRdb's D call, TRBD2, is unchecked because there is no DNA. Per the germline V gene, CDR1 is LGHNA and CDR2 is YNFKEQ. The CDR3 runs to 17 residues.